Only a few counts were recorded for the clone carrying this T cell receptor (beta chain). Its antigen is not identified. With 5 bases clipped from V and 5 bases from J, the junction kept 6 bases outside the gene matches. Germline values: CDR1 MNHEY, CDR2 SVGAGI. The CDR3 spans 14 residues. The sample's time point: week 35, safety follow-up. Topical imiquimod was applied with each vaccine dose, which held 300 ug of mutant IDH1 20-mer peptide. Eight vaccinations reached patients in weeks 1, 3, 5, 7, 11, 15, 19 and 23. These data originate in a study of a mutant IDH1 vaccine in newly diagnosed glioma. Study overall: Vaccines were first given 4-6 weeks after radiotherapy alone, or with temozolomide cycles.

Data came from immunoSEQ multiplex PCR; TCRdb stores just in-frame clones and leaves some out. The table shows 65,000 to 85,000 clones, with more than 85% occurring only once. Sequenced here: PBMCs, sampled from a glioma patient whose treatment included an IDH1 peptide vaccine. The TCR comes from a man aged 25 to 40 with glioma. The V gene is TRBV6-5, the J gene TRBJ1-1; 9 nucleotides line up with TRBD1. For the CDR3, the DNA is TGTGCCAGCAGTATCACAGGGGGCCGAACTGAAGCTTTCTTT. Translation: CASSITGGRTEAFF.